Shown below are 18 T cell receptor beta chains from a single sample sequenced in a study of shared clonotypes between healthy human individuals. Method: immunoSEQ multiplex PCR; TCRdb's copy keeps in-frame clones and lacks some. The sample yields 950,000 to 1,100,000 clones, about 75% seen once. Sequencing input: memory CD4+ T cells sorted from blood. The subset was: CD45RA-negative fraction. The receptor set was obtained from a man in his late teens or twenties in good health.

The rearrangement uses TRBV5-6 and TRBJ1-4; D may be TRBD1 (6 bases). Germline loops: CDR1 SGHDT, CDR2 YYEEEE. V lost 4 bases and J lost 8, with 12 bases in between. The CDR3 loop spans 13 amino acids. This chain's CDR3 is CASSLTGTEKLFF. The CDR3 DNA reads as TGTGCCAGCAGCCTCACAGGGACCGAAAAACTGTTTTTT.

This chain joins TRBV12-5 and TRBJ2-5; 7 nucleotides match TRBD1. The CDR3 runs to 14 residues. Germline trimming cut 1 base from V and 5 bases from J; bases unmatched to any gene: 4. Germline V gene sequence: CDR1 LGHNT, CDR2 FRNRAP. The CDR3 sequence is CASGLGQGWETQYF. For the CDR3, the DNA is TGTGCTAGTGGTTTGGGACAGGGATGGGAGACCCAGTACTTC.

The chain joins TRBV18 to TRBJ1-2; 8 nucleotides line up with TRBD1. This CDR3 contains 14 residues. The V segment lost 3 bases and the J segment 6 bases; nucleotides outside the gene matches: 6. Germline V gene sequence: CDR1 KGHSH, CDR2 LQKENI. Here the CDR3 reads CASSPGQVTDGYTF. The CDR3 DNA reads as TGTGCCAGCTCACCGGGACAGGTGACCGATGGCTACACCTTC. Looking up the rest from reference TRBV18 and TRBJ1-2 gives the full variable domain: NAGVMQNPRHLVRRRGQEARLRCSPMKGHSHVYWYRQLPEEGLKFMVYLQKENIIDESGMPKERFSAEFPKEGPSILRIQQVVRGDSAAYFCASSPGQVTDGYTFGSGTRLTVV.

This chain connects TRBV2 to TRBJ2-3, with TRBD2 identical over 10 bases. The length of the CDR3 is 17 residues. J was trimmed by 2 bases and V by 7 bases; bases with no gene match: 12. Germline CDR1 SNHLY, CDR2 FYNNEI. CDR3 in amino acids: CASTPSGLADSTDTQYF. CDR3 nucleotides: TGTGCCAGCACTCCGAGTGGACTAGCGGATTCCACAGATACGCAGTATTTT.

This chain links TRBV5-1 with TRBJ2-5; D call uncertain. The CDR3 runs 13 residues. V lost 4 bases, J lost 3 bases, and 10 bases lay in between. CDR1 is SGHRS and CDR2 is YFSETQ in the germline V gene. The CDR3 sequence is CASSGDNEETQYF. Written as DNA, the CDR3 is TGCGCCAGCAGCGGGGATAACGAAGAGACCCAGTACTTC.

This clone was seen once. V usage is TRBV6-1 and J usage is TRBJ1-5, with D perhaps TRBD1 (5 bases). The CDR3 loop spans 15 amino acids. V gave up 7 bases and J gave up 0 bases, with 13 bases separating them. Germline CDR1 MNHNS, CDR2 SASEGT. The CDR3 DNA is TGTGCCAGCATTCTGCAGGGAGATAGCAATCAGCCCCAGCATTTT. Amino acids: CASILQGDSNQPQHF.

The chain recombines TRBV9 with TRBJ2-2, with 11 bases aligning to TRBD1. J gave up 5 bases and V 4 bases, and 19 bases lay outside the gene matches. CDR3 size: 20 residues. Germline loops: CDR1 SGDLS, CDR2 YYNGEE. The CDR3 reads CASSPRSPSTGTGGTGELFF. CDR3 DNA sequence: TGTGCCAGCAGCCCGCGTAGCCCGTCAACCGGGACAGGGGGTACCGGGGAGCTGTTTTTT.

In this sample, this clone turned up a few times. This sequence joins TRBV30 and TRBJ1-3; D not resolved. The CDR3 is 14 amino acids. V lost 3 bases, J lost 0 bases, and 9 bases lay in between. In germline, CDR1 is GTSNPN, CDR2 SVGIG (reference sequence). CDR3 coding DNA: TGTGCCTGGAGCAGGAGTACCTCTGGAAACACCATATATTTT. Its protein is CAWSRSTSGNTIYF.

V gene TRBV7-9 combines with J gene TRBJ2-7; D not certain. The germline CDR1 and CDR2 sequences are SEHNR and FQNEAQ (reference sequence). The CDR3 totals 14 residues. V lost 4 bases, J lost 0 bases, and 10 bases lay in between. The CDR3 nucleotides read TGTGCCAGCAGCTCCTACCCGGGCTCCTACGAGCAGTACTTC. It yields the protein CASSSYPGSYEQYF.

The V and J genes are TRBV6-5 and TRBJ2-2, with 8 bases matching TRBD1. V lost 5 bases to trimming and J lost 2 bases; unmatched junction nucleotides: 4. The V gene's germline CDR1 is MNHEY and CDR2 SVGAGI. The CDR3 loop spans 15 amino acids. Written as DNA, the CDR3 is TGTGCCAGCAGTATTGACAGGGGAAACACCGGGGAGCTGTTTTTT. It yields the protein CASSIDRGNTGELFF.

The rearrangement joins TRBV10-1 to TRBJ2-1; no clear D gene. This CDR3 comprises 12 residues. V was clipped by 1 base and J by 6 bases, with 4 bases between them. The germline CDR1 and CDR2 sequences are WNHNN and SYGVQD (reference sequence). Here the CDR3 reads CASSEFSNEQFF. CDR3 sequence (DNA): TGCGCCAGCAGTGAGTTCTCCAATGAGCAGTTCTTC.

The chain uses TRBV12-5 and TRBJ2-4, with D unresolved. Germline CDR1 is LGHNT and CDR2 is FRNRAP. This CDR3 has 15 residues. The ends were cut back, 6 bases at V and 0 bases at J, with 12 bases in the middle. The CDR3 protein is CASGPPAVAKNIQYF. The DNA of the CDR3 is TGTGCTAGTGGCCCCCCGGCGGTAGCCAAAAACATTCAGTACTTC.

The chain's CDR3 is CASSEITAGNTIYF. The CDR3 coding sequence is TGTGCCAGCAGTGAAATCACAGCTGGAAACACCATATATTTT. The chain links TRBV25-1 to TRBJ1-3, with D unresolved. CDR1 and CDR2 (germline): MGHDK, SYGVNS. This CDR3 has 14 amino acids. V was pared by 2 bases and J by 2 bases, with 7 bases between.

The chain joins TRBV6-4 to TRBJ1-6; 10 bases agree with TRBD1. CDR1 and CDR2 (germline): MRHNA, SNTAGT. CDR3 length equals 19 residues. The J segment lost 0 bases and the V segment lost 1 base, leaving 6 bases of the junction unmatched. As DNA, the CDR3 is TGTGCCAGCAGTGACTTTAAGGACAGGGGGAGCTCCTATAATTCACCCCTCCACTTT. This gives the protein CASSDFKDRGSSYNSPLHF.

V and J are TRBV5-1 and TRBJ1-1; no clear D. CDR1 is SGHRS and CDR2 is YFSETQ in the germline V gene. CDR3 size: 14 residues. V dropped 4 bases and J dropped 2 bases, with 12 bases sitting between them. CDR3 amino acids: CASSRKDGNTEAFF. The DNA for the CDR3 is TGCGCCAGCAGCAGGAAGGACGGAAACACTGAAGCTTTCTTT.

As to this clone: Germline and junction disagree at one end, which may indicate a read error. The chain uses TRBV2 and TRBJ2-3, with TRBD2 matching over 8 bases. The CDR3 extends over 14 amino acids. The germline V gene encodes CDR1 SNHLY and CDR2 FYNNEI. The CDR3: CASSEGTSKDTQYF. CDR3 nucleotides: TGTGCCAGCAGTGAAGGGACTAGCAAAGATACGCAGTATTTT.

This chain connects TRBV5-6 to TRBJ2-7; a weak D match, TRBD1 (5 bases). Trimming removed 4 bases at V and 3 bases at J, with 14 bases between. CDR1 SGHDT and CDR2 YYEEEE come from the germline V gene. CDR3 length: 14 amino acids. For the CDR3, the DNA is TGTGCCAGCAGCACCCGGACATGGGGCTACGAGCAGTACTTC. This gives the protein CASSTRTWGYEQYF.

The gene calls are TRBV5-6 and TRBJ1-5; no clear D. This CDR3 region has 14 residues. Germline V gene data show CDR1 as SGHDT and CDR2 as YYEEEE. The V end was cut by 4 bases, the J end by 4 bases, with 12 bases between. The CDR3 bases are TGTGCCAGCAGCCCTGTAGGGAAGAATCAGCCCCAGCATTTT. Its protein is CASSPVGKNQPQHF.